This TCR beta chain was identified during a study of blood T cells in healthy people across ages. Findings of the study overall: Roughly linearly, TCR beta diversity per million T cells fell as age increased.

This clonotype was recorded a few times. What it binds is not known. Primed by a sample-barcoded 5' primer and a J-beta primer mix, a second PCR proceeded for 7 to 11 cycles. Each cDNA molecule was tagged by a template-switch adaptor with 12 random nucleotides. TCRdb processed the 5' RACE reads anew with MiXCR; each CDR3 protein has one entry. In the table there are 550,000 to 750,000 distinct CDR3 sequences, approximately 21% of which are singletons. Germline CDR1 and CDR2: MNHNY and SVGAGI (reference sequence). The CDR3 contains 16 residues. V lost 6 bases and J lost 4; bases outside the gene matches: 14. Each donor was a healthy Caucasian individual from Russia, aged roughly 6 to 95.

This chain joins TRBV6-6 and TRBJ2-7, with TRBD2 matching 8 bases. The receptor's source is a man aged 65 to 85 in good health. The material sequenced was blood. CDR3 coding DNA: TGTGCCAGCAGGCCTGGGAGCGGGAGAACGTCTTACGAGCAGTACTTC. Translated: CASRPGSGRTSYEQYF.